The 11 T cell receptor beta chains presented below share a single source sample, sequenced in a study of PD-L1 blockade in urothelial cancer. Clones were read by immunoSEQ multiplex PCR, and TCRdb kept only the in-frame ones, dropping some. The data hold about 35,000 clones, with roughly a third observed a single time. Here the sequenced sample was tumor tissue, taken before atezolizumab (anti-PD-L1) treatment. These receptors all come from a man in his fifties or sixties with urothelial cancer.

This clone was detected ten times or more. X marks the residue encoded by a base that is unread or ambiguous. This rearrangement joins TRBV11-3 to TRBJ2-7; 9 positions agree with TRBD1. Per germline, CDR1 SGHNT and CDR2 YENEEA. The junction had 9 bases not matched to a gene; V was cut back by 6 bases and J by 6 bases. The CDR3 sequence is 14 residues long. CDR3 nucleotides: TGTGCCAGCAGTTCRAACAGGGGGCTGGGCGAGCAGTACTTC. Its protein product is CASSXNRGLGEQYF. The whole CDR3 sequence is CASSSNRGLGEQYF.

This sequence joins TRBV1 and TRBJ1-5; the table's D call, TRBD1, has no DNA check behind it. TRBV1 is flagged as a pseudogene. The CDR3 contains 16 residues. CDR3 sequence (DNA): TGCGCCAGCAGCCAAGGCTGGACAGGGGGAAATCAGCCCCAGCATTTT. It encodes CASSQGWTGGNQPQHF.

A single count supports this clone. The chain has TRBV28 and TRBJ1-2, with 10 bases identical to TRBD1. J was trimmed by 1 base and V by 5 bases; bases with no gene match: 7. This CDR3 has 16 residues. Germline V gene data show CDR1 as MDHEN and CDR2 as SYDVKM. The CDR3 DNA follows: TGTGCCAGCAGTACGGGACAGGGGACGATTAACTATGGCTACACCTTC. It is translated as CASSTGQGTINYGYTF.

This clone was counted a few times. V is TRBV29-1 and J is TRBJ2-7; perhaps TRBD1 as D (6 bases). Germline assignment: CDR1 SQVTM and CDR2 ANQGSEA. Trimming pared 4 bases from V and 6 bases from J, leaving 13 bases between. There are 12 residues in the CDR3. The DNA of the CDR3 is TGCAGCGTTGGCCCACAGGGTGGCGAGCAGTACTTC. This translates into CSVGPQGGEQYF.

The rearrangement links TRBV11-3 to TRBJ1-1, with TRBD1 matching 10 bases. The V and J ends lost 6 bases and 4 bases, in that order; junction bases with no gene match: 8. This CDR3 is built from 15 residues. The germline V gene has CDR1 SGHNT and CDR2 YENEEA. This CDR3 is CASSPGTGVITEAFF. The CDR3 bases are TGTGCCAGCAGTCCCGGGACAGGGGTGATCACTGAAGCTTTCTTT.

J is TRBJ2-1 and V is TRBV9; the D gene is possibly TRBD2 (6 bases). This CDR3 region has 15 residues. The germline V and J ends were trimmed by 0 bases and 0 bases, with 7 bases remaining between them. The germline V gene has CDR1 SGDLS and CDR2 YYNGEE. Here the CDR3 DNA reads TGTGCCAGCAGCGTAGGGAGGGCCTCCTACAATGAGCAGTTCTTC. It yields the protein CASSVGRASYNEQFF.

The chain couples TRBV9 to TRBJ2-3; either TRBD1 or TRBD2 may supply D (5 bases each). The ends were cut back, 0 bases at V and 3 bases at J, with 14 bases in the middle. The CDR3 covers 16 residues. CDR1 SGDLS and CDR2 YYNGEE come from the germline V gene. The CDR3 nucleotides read TGTGCCAGCAGCGTAGTTGGGACGGGGCATACAGATACGCAGTATTTT. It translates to CASSVVGTGHTDTQYF.

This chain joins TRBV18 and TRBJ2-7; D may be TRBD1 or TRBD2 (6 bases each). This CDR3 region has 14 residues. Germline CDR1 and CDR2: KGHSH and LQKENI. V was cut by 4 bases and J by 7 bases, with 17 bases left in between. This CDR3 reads CASSLTGGEVEQYF. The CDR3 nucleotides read TGTGCCAGCTCACTGACAGGCGGGGAGGTTGAGCAGTACTTC.

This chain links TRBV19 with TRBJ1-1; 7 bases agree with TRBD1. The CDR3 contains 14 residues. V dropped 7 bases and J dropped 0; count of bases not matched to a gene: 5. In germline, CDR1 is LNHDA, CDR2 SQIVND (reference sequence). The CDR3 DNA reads TGTGCCAGTACCTTACAGGGGATGAACACTGAAGCTTTCTTT. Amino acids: CASTLQGMNTEAFF. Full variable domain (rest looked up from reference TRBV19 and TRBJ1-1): DGGITQSPKYLFRKEGQNVTLSCEQNLNHDAMYWYRQDPGQGLRLIYYSQIVNDFQKGDIAEGYSVSREKKESFPLTVTSAQKNPTAFYLCASTLQGMNTEAFFGQGTRLTVV.

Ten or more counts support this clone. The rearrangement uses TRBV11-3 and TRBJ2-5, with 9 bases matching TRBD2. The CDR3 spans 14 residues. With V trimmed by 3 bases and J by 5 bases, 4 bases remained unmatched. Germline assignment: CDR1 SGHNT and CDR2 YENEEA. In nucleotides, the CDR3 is TGTGCCAGCAGCTTCGCGGGAGGGCGGGAGACCCAGTACTTC. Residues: CASSFAGGRETQYF.

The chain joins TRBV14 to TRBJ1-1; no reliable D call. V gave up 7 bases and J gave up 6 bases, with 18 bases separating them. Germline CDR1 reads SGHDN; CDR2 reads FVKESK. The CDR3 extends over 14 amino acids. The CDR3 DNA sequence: TGTGCCAGCACCAGACCTTTGGGTTCGGCTGAAGCTTTCTTT. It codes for CASTRPLGSAEAFF.